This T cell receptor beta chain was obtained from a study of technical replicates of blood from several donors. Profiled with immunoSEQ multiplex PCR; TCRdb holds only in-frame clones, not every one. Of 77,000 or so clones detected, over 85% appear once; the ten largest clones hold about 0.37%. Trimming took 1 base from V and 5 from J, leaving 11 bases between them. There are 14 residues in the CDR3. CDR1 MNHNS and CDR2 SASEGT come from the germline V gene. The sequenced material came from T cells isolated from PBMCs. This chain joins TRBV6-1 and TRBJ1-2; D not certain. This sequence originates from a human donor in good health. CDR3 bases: TGTGCCAGCAGTGAAGTTGTAACGGTATATGGCTACACCTTC. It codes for CASSEVVTVYGYTF.